This T cell receptor beta chain was documented in a study of T cell changes during pregnancy in multiple sclerosis. Assay: immunoSEQ multiplex PCR; the TCRdb copy retains only in-frame clones and omits some. The top ten clones hold around 4% of a sample with around 55,000 clones, roughly 93% of them seen once. There are 15 residues in the CDR3. The germline CDR1 and CDR2 sequences are SSHAT and FNYEAQ (reference sequence). The trim removed 1 base at V and 2 bases at J, leaving 2 bases unmatched. J is TRBJ2-1 and V is TRBV7-7; 7 bases are shared with TRBD2. The TCR was taken from a female donor with multiple sclerosis, enrolled in a pregnancy study. Specimen: CD8+ T cells from peripheral blood mononuclear cells, collected in the second trimester of pregnancy. CDR3 loop: CASSLGTSAYNEQFF. The CDR3 bases are TGTGCCAGCAGCTTAGGAACTAGCGCCTACAATGAGCAGTTCTTC.